This paragraph reports one T cell receptor (beta chain). As yet, its antigen is unknown. These data originate in a study of PD-1 blockade in classical Hodgkin lymphoma. Measured with immunoSEQ multiplex PCR; TCRdb has only the in-frame clones, and not every one. The table has approximately 37,000 clones, about 77% seen once. The patients all showed relapse after autologous stem cell transplantation, while their brentuximab vedotin exposure varied. Study results and caveats: Prior to therapy, complete responders displayed diversity much like that of newly diagnosed patients.

The material was peripheral blood mononuclear cells (PBMCs), obtained at baseline. The receptor was derived from a human donor with classical Hodgkin lymphoma.

The CDR3 coding sequence is TGCGCCAGCAGCCATGACAGACCCTACGAGCAGTACTTC. Translating it yields CASSHDRPYEQYF. The chain has TRBV5-1 and TRBJ2-7; D perhaps matches TRBD1 (5 bases). Between the trimmed V and J ends, which lost 4 bases and 2 bases, there was a span of 10 bases. This CDR3 spans 13 amino acids. Germline lookup yields CDR1 SGHRS and CDR2 YFSETQ.